This T cell receptor (beta chain) was identified in a study of Ad26.COV2.S vaccination and SARS-CoV-2 variants. General observations from the study: Vaccinated and placebo-treated recipients had similar non-spike TCR breadth. Participants in the vaccine arm had higher spike-specific TCR breadth; placebo recipients had lower. Total T cell responses may have been underestimated by the TCR breadth and depth analyses.

Per the germline V gene, CDR1 is MNHEY and CDR2 is SVGAGI. The germline V and J ends were trimmed by 8 bases and 5 bases, with 18 bases remaining between them. The CDR3 extends over 14 amino acids. Repertoires were generated with immunoSEQ multiplex PCR, while TCRdb's copy carries only in-frame clones and drops some. The data contain some 460,000 clones, around 89% of them singletons. The treatment was: around 19 received Ad26.COV2.S at low or high dose, single or two shots; 5 received placebo; per-sample allocation not given. It was on day 63 after the first vaccine or placebo injection that samples were taken. Comments on this clone: Its cognate antigen is unknown.

Sequenced material: peripheral blood, taken in a trial of Ad26.COV2.S vaccine versus placebo. The clonotype comes from a person aged 18 to 59 who received the Ad26.COV2.S COVID-19 vaccine or a placebo. The V call is TRBV6-5, the J call TRBJ2-5; TRBD1 is a possible D gene (6 bases). The CDR3: CASRRTGLGETQYF. The CDR3 nucleotides are TGTGCCAGCCGCAGAACAGGGCTGGGGGAGACCCAGTACTTC.